This T cell receptor beta chain was obtained from a study of cytomegalovirus exposure and HLA in healthy donors. Primers: 60 Vbeta forward and 13 Jbeta reverse. The protocol was immunoSEQ multiplex PCR, while the TCRdb copy is restricted to in-frame clones and leaves out a portion. The table lists 76,000 or so clones, 65% to 85% of them singletons. Note on this clone: Its antigen is not identified.

This CDR3 spans 16 amino acids. V was shortened by 3 bases and J by 0 bases, with 11 bases between the two germline ends. Germline V lookup: CDR1 SGHTA, CDR2 FQGNSA. Study-wide findings and caveats: Data from an earlier analysis indicated that most TCR beta V segments were productive either about 90% or about 30% of the time. Most CMV-associated TCR beta chains were later found to appear HLA-restricted.

This chain links TRBV7-2 with TRBJ2-2, with D possibly matching TRBD2 (6 bases). The receptor comes from a woman in her thirties or forties in good health and CMV-seropositive. The specimen sequenced was PBMCs. CDR3 loop: CASSFFGGANTGELFF. CDR3 coding DNA: TGTGCCAGCAGCTTTTTCGGGGGAGCGAACACCGGGGAGCTGTTTTTT.